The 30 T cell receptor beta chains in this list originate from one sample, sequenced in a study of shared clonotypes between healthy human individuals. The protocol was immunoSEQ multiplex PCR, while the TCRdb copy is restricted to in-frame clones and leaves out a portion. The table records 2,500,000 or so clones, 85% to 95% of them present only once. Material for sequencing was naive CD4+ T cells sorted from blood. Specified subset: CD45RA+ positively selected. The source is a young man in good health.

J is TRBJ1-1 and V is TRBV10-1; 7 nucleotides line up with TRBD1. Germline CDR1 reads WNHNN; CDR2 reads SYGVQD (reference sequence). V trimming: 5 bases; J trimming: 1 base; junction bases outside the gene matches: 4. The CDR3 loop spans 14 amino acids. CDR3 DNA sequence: TGCGCCAGCAGTCTCGGGACAGCGAACACTGAAGCTTTCTTT. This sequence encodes CASSLGTANTEAFF.

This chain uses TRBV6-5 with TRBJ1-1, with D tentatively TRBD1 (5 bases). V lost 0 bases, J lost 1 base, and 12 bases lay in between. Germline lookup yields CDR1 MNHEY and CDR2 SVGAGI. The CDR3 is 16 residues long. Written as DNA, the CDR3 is TGTGCCAGCAGTTACTCGAGCAAGGGGACGAACACTGAAGCTTTCTTT. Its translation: CASSYSSKGTNTEAFF.

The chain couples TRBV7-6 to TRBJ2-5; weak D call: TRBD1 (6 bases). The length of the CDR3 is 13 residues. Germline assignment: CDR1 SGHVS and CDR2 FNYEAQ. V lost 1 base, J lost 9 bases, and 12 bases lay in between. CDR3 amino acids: CASSLDRAGAQYF. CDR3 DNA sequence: TGTGCCAGCAGCTTAGACAGGGCAGGGGCCCAGTACTTC.

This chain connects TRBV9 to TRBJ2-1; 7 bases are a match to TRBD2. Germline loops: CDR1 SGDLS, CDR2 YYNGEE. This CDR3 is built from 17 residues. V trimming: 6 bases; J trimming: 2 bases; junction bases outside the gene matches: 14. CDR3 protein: CASNPAGGAGPYNEQFF. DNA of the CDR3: TGTGCCAGCAACCCCGCTGGTGGAGCGGGGCCCTACAATGAGCAGTTCTTC.

In DNA, the CDR3 is TGTGCCTGGAATCAGGGACGCACAGATACGCAGTATTTT. Its translation: CAWNQGRTDTQYF. This chain links TRBV30 with TRBJ2-3, with D perhaps being TRBD1 or TRBD2 (5 bases each). The germline V gene has CDR1 GTSNPN and CDR2 SVGIG (reference sequence). The CDR3 totals 13 residues. V was shortened by 4 bases and J by 1 base, with 9 bases between the two germline ends.

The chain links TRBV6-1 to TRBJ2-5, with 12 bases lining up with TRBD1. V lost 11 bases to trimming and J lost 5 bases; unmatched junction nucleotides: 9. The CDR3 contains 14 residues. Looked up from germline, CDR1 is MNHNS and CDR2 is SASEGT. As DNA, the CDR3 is TGTGCCGGGGGACAGGGGGCAATACTGGAGACCCAGTACTTC. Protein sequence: CAGGQGAILETQYF.

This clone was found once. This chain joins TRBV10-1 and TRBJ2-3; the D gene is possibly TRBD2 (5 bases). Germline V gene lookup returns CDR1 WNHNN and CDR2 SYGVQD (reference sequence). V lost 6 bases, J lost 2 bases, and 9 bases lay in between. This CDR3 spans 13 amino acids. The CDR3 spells CASRARVTDTQYF. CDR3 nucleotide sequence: TGCGCCAGCAGGGCGAGGGTCACAGATACGCAGTATTTT.

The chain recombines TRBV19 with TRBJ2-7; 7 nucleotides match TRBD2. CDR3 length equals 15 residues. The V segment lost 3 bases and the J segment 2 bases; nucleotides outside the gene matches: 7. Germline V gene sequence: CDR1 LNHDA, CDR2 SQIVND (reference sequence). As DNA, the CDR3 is TGTGCCAGTAGTATCGGGCGGGAGCGTACCTACGAGCAGTACTTC. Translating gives CASSIGRERTYEQYF. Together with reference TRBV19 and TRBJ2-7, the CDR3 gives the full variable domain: DGGITQSPKYLFRKEGQNVTLSCEQNLNHDAMYWYRQDPGQGLRLIYYSQIVNDFQKGDIAEGYSVSREKKESFPLTVTSAQKNPTAFYLCASSIGRERTYEQYFGPGTRLTVT.

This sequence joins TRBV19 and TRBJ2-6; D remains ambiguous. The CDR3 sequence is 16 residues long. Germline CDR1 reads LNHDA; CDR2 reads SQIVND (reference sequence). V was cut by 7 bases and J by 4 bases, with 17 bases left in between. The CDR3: CASNPGGYPGANVLTF. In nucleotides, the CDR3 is TGTGCCAGTAACCCCGGCGGATACCCCGGGGCCAACGTCCTGACTTTC.

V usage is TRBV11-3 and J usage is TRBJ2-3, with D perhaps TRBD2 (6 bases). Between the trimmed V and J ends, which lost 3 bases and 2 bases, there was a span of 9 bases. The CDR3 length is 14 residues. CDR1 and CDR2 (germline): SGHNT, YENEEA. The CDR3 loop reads CASSFGGITDTQYF. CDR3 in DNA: TGTGCCAGCAGCTTCGGCGGGATCACAGATACGCAGTATTTT.

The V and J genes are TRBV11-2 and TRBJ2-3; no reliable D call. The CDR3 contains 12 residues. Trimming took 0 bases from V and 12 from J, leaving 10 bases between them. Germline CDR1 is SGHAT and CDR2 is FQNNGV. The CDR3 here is CASSLDRLVQYF. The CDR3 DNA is TGTGCCAGCAGCTTAGATAGATTAGTTCAGTATTTT.

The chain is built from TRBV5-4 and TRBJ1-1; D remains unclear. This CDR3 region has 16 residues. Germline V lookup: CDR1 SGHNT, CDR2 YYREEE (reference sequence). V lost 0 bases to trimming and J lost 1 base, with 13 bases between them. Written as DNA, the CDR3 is TGTGCCAGCAGCTTGGGAGGCGCACAGAAGAACACTGAAGCTTTCTTT. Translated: CASSLGGAQKNTEAFF.

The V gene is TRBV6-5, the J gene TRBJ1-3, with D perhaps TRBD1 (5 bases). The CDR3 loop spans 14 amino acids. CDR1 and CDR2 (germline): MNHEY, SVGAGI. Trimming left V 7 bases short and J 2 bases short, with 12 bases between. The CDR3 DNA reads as TGTGCCAGCAAAACCACAGGCACTGGAAACACCATATATTTT. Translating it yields CASKTTGTGNTIYF.

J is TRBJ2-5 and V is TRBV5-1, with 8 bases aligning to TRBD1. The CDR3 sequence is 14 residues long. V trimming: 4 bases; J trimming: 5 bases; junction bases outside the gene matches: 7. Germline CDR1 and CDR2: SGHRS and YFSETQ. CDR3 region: CASSAPGGGETQYF. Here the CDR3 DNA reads TGCGCCAGCAGCGCCCCAGGGGGCGGGGAGACCCAGTACTTC.

CDR3 DNA: TGTGCCAGCAGACCGAGCGGGGCCCGTCTGGATACGCAGTATTTT. It specifies CASRPSGARLDTQYF. This chain uses TRBV6-5 with TRBJ2-3; 7 positions agree with TRBD2. The CDR3 extends over 15 amino acids. V shed 6 bases and J 6 bases; nucleotides not matched to a gene: 12. Germline CDR1 MNHEY, CDR2 SVGAGI.

In DNA, the CDR3 is TGTGCCAGTAGTCCTCAGACAGGGTTCTACAATGAGCAGTTCTTC. This gives the protein CASSPQTGFYNEQFF. The genes are TRBV19 and TRBJ2-1; 7 nucleotides agree with TRBD1. Germline V lookup: CDR1 LNHDA, CDR2 SQIVND (reference sequence). V lost 5 bases to trimming and J lost 3 bases; unmatched junction nucleotides: 7. The CDR3 loop spans 15 amino acids.

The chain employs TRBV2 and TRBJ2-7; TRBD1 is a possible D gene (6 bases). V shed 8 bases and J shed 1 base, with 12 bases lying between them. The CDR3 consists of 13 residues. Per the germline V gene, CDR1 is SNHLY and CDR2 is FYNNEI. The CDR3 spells CASGVTGSYEQYF. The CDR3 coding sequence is TGTGCCAGCGGGGTGACAGGTTCCTACGAGCAGTACTTC.

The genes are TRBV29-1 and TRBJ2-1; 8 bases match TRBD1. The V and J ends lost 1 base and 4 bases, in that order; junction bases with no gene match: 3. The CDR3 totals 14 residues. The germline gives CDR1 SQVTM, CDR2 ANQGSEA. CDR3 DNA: TGCAGCGTTGAAGGGGACAGGTGGTACAATGAGCAGTTCTTC. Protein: CSVEGDRWYNEQFF.

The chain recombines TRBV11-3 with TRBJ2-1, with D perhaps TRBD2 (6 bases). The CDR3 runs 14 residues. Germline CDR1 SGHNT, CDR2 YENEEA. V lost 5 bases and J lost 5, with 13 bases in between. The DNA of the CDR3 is TGTGCCAGCAGCCCCCTATCGGGGGACAATGAGCAGTTCTTC. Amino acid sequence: CASSPLSGDNEQFF.

CDR3 sequence reads: CASQGLPGEQYF. The DNA of the CDR3 is TGTGCCAGTCAGGGTCTTCCCGGGGAGCAGTACTTC. The chain employs TRBV7-9 and TRBJ2-7; tentative D call: TRBD1 (5 bases). The length of the CDR3 is 12 residues. The V gene lost 9 bases and the J gene lost 7 bases, with 16 bases spanning the gap. CDR1 and CDR2 from the germline V gene are SEHNR and FQNEAQ (reference sequence).

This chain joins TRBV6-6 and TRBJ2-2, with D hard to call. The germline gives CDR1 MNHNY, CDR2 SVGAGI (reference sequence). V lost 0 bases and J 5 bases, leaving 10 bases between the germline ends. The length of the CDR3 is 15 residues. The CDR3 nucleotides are TGTGCCAGCAGTTACTCGAATTCCCTAACCGGGGAGCTGTTTTTT. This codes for CASSYSNSLTGELFF.

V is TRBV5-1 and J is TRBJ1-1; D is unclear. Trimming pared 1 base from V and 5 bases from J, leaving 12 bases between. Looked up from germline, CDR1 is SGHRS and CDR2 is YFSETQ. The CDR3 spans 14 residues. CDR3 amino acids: CASSLTNSGTEAFF. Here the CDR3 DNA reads TGCGCCAGCAGCTTGACCAACTCGGGGACTGAAGCTTTCTTT. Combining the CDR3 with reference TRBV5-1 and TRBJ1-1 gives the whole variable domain KAGVTQTPRYLIKTRGQQVTLSCSPISGHRSVSWYQQTPGQGLQFLFEYFSETQRNKGNFPGRFSGRQFSNSRSEMNVSTLELGDSALYLCASSLTNSGTEAFFGQGTRLTVV.

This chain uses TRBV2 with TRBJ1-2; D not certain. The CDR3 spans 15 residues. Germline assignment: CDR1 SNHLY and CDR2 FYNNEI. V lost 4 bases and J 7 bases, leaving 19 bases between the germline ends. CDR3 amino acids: CASSVGPYLSCGYTF. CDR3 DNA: TGTGCCAGCAGTGTAGGCCCCTACCTCTCCTGTGGCTACACCTTC.

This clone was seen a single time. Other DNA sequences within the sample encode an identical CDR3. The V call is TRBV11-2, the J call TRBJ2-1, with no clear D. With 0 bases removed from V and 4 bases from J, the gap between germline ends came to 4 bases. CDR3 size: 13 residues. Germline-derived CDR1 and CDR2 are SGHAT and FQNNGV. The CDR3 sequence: CASSLDRYNEQFF. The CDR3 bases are TGTGCCAGCAGCTTAGACAGGTACAATGAGCAGTTCTTC.

This CDR3 reads CAISESTRGGGKETQYF. In DNA, the CDR3 is TGTGCCATCAGTGAGTCAACTAGAGGGGGAGGGAAAGAGACCCAGTACTTC. This sequence joins TRBV10-3 and TRBJ2-5; tentatively, D is TRBD2 (7 bases). The CDR3 is 17 amino acids. The V end was cut by 0 bases, the J end by 3 bases, with 17 bases between. Germline loops: CDR1 ENHRY, CDR2 SYGVKD.

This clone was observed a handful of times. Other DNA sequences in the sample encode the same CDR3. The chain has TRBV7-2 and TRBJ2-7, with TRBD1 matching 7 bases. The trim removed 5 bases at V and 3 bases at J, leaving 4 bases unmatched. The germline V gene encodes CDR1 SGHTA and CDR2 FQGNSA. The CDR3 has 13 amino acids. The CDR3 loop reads CASSPRTGYEQYF. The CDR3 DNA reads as TGTGCCAGCAGCCCTCGGACAGGCTACGAGCAGTACTTC.

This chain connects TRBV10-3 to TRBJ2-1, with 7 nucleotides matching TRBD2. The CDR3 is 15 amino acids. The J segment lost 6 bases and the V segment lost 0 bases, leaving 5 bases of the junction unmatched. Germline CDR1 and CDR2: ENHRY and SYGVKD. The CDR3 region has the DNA TGTGCCATCAGTGAGTCTGGGCTAGCGGTCAATGAGCAGTTCTTC. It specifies CAISESGLAVNEQFF.

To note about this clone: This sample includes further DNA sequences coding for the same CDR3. CDR3: CASSLGGSYGYTF. CDR3 DNA: TGTGCCAGCAGCCTAGGGGGCAGCTATGGCTACACCTTC. The V call is TRBV11-2, the J call TRBJ1-2; 7 bases agree with TRBD1. With 5 bases clipped from V and 4 bases from J, the junction kept 4 bases outside the gene matches. This CDR3 is built from 13 residues. Germline-derived CDR1 and CDR2 are SGHAT and FQNNGV.

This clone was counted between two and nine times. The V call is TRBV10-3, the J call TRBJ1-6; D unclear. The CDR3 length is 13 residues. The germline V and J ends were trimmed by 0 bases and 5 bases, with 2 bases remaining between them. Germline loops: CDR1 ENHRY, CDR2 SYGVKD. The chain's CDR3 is CAISESNNSPLHF. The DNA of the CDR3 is TGTGCCATCAGTGAGTCGAATAATTCACCCCTCCACTTT.

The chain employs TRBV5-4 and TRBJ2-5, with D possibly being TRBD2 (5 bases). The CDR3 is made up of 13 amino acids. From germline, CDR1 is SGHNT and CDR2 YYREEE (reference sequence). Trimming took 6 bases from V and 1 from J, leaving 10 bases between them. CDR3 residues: CASNRGTQETQYF. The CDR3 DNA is TGTGCCAGCAATCGGGGAACCCAAGAGACCCAGTACTTC.